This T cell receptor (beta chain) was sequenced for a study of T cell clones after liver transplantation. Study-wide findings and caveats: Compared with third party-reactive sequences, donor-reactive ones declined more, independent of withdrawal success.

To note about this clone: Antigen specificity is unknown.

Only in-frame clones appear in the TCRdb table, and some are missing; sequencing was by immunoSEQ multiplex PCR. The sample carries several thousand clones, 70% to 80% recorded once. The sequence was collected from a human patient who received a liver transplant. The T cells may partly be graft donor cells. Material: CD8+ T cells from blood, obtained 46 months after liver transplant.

The CDR3 coding sequence is TGTGCCAGCAGTTTCAGCTCCACTGAAGCTTTCTTT. Protein: CASSFSSTEAFF. The genes are TRBV28 and TRBJ1-1, with D unresolved. Looked up from germline, CDR1 is MDHEN and CDR2 is SYDVKM. This CDR3 region has 12 residues. Trimming took off 3 bases at V and 4 bases at J, with 6 bases between the two ends. The whole variable domain, filled in from reference TRBV28 and TRBJ1-1, reads DVKVTQSSRYLVKRTGEKVFLECVQDMDHENMFWYRQDPGLGLRLIYFSYDVKMKEKGDIPEGYSVSREKKERFSLILESASTNQTSMYLCASSFSSTEAFFGQGTRLTVV.